The next 11 T cell receptor beta chains were all read from a single sample in a study of T cell repertoires in cytomegalovirus infection (dated by TCRdb to the late 2010s). For sequencing, an Illumina HiSeq 1500 was employed. TCRdb cleaned the public reads at Q25 with fastp, built clones with MiXCR and kept in-frame beta chains. Identical CDR3 proteins give one entry, which carries the most common genes and DNA. For this sample the table gives around 630,000 distinct CDR3 sequences, of which roughly a quarter were detected only once. Approximately 8.2% of the sample comes from the top ten. Sequencing was carried out using CD8+ T cells from PBMCs. These TCRs come from a human donor in good health (CMV status not recorded). Some clones in this sample may be carry-over from other donors' samples.

The chain is built from TRBV10-2 and TRBJ2-3; possible D gene TRBD1, 6 bases. CDR3 size: 15 residues. The V end was cut by 7 bases, the J end by 5 bases, with 19 bases between. Germline V gene sequence: CDR1 WSHSY, CDR2 SAAADI. This CDR3 reads CASTVWQGKGDTQYF. As DNA, the CDR3 is TGCGCCAGCACTGTATGGCAGGGGAAGGGAGATACGCAGTATTTT.

Worth noting for this clonotype: A much more abundant neighbour one base away suggests this may be a read error. The CDR3 carries no conserved terminal phenylalanine or tryptophan, so it likely arises from a read error. The chain links TRBV7-2 to TRBJ2-1; D call uncertain. Germline V gives CDR1 SGHTA, CDR2 FQGNSA. The CDR3 runs 13 residues. Trimming stripped 1 base from V and 7 bases from J, with 8 bases between. The CDR3 DNA is TGTGCCAGCAGCTTAGTTGCGGCTAATGAGCAGTTCTCC. This gives the protein CASSLVAANEQFS.

This clonotype was seen a few times. V is TRBV29-1 and J is TRBJ1-4, with 7 positions matching TRBD1. CDR3 length: 13 residues. Germline values: CDR1 SQVTM, CDR2 ANQGSEA. In DNA form, the CDR3 reads TGCGGGGGTCGACAGGGAGAAAATGAAAAACTGTTTTTT. Its protein product is CGGRQGENEKLFF.

V gene TRBV6-6 combines with J gene TRBJ1-1; D might be TRBD1 (6 bases). This CDR3 comprises 14 residues. The V end was cut by 2 bases, the J end by 4 bases, with 11 bases between. The germline CDR1 and CDR2 sequences are MNHNY and SVGAGI (reference sequence). The CDR3, as DNA: TGTGCCAGCAGTTACGTGGGGGCTGCCACTGAAGCTTTCTTT. Translation gives CASSYVGAATEAFF.

In its sample, this clonotype was seen a few times. The chain is built from TRBV29-1 and TRBJ1-2, with 8 positions matching TRBD1. Trimming took 7 bases from V and 3 from J; bases not matched to a gene: 4. This CDR3 has 12 residues. Germline CDR1 and CDR2: SQVTM and ANQGSEA. CDR3 in DNA: TGCAGCGCCCCGACAGGGGACTATGGCTACACCTTC. Its translation is CSAPTGDYGYTF.

V usage is TRBV7-6 and J usage is TRBJ2-7; TRBD1 matches at 8 bases. Trimming removed 3 bases from V and 5 bases from J; junction bases left unmatched: 6. Germline-derived CDR1 and CDR2 are SGHVS and FNYEAQ. This CDR3 comprises 14 residues. The CDR3 sequence is CASSFQGAPHEQYF. Here the CDR3 DNA reads TGTGCCAGCAGCTTCCAGGGGGCCCCACACGAGCAGTACTTC.

This clonotype has ten or more counts. The V call is TRBV19, the J call TRBJ1-1, with a possible D match to TRBD1 (6 bases). V lost 5 bases, J lost 0 bases, and 22 bases lay in between. CDR1 and CDR2 (germline): LNHDA, SQIVND (reference sequence). The CDR3 loop spans 18 amino acids. The CDR3 region has the DNA TGTGCCAGTAGTCCGTCCCTCCCGAGACAGGCGGTGAACACTGAAGCTTTCTTT. This sequence encodes CASSPSLPRQAVNTEAFF.

This clonotype was observed at least ten times. This chain connects TRBV25-1 to TRBJ1-4; D not certain. CDR1 is MGHDK, CDR2 SYGVNS, per germline. The V end lost 3 bases, the J end lost 4 bases, and 12 bases lay between the germline ends. The CDR3 totals 15 residues. The DNA for the CDR3 is TGTGCCAGCAGTGAGGACGGCTTATTTAATGAAAAACTGTTTTTT. As protein: CASSEDGLFNEKLFF.

The table lists this clonotype with many counts. The chain couples TRBV7-9 to TRBJ2-3; TRBD1 is a possible D gene (6 bases). The CDR3 length is 12 residues. Germline CDR1 is SEHNR and CDR2 is FQNEAQ (reference sequence). Trimming removed 5 bases at V and 4 bases at J, with 7 bases between. CDR3 in amino acids: CASSNRADTQYF. The CDR3, as DNA: TGTGCCAGCAGCAACAGGGCAGATACGCAGTATTTT.

This clonotype has only a few counts. The V gene is TRBV15, the J gene TRBJ2-3; D gene uncertain. The V end was cut by 0 bases, the J end by 7 bases, with 26 bases between. The CDR3 spans 19 residues. Germline V gives CDR1 LNHNV, CDR2 YYDKDF (reference sequence). The CDR3 spells CATSRDSLEEHTSTNTQYF. Here the CDR3 DNA reads TGTGCCACCAGCAGAGATTCCCTCGAGGAGCATACCTCCACTAATACGCAGTATTTT.

V is TRBV27 and J is TRBJ2-1; tentatively, D is TRBD1 (6 bases). The length of the CDR3 is 15 residues. Trimming removed 3 bases at V and 4 bases at J, with 13 bases between. CDR1 is MNHEY and CDR2 is SMNVEV in the germline V gene (reference sequence). CDR3 residues: CASSLGHPMYNEQFF. CDR3 in DNA: TGTGCCAGCAGTTTGGGACATCCTATGTACAATGAGCAGTTCTTC.